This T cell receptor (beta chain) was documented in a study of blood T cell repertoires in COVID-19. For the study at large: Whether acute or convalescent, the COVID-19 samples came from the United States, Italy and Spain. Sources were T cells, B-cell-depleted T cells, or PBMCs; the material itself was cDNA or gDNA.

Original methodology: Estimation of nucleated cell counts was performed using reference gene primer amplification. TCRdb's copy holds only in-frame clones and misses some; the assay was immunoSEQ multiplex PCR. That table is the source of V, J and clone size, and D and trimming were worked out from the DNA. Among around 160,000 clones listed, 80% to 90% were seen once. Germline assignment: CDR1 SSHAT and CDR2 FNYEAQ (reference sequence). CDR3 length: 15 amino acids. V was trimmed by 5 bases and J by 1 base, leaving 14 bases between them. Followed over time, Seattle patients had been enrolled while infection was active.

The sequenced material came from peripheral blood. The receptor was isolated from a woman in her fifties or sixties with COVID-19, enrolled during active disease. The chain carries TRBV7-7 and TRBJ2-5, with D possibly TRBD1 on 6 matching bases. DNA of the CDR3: TGTGCCAGCAGCCCCCAAGGGGGAACCCAAGAGACCCAGTACTTC. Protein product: CASSPQGGTQETQYF.